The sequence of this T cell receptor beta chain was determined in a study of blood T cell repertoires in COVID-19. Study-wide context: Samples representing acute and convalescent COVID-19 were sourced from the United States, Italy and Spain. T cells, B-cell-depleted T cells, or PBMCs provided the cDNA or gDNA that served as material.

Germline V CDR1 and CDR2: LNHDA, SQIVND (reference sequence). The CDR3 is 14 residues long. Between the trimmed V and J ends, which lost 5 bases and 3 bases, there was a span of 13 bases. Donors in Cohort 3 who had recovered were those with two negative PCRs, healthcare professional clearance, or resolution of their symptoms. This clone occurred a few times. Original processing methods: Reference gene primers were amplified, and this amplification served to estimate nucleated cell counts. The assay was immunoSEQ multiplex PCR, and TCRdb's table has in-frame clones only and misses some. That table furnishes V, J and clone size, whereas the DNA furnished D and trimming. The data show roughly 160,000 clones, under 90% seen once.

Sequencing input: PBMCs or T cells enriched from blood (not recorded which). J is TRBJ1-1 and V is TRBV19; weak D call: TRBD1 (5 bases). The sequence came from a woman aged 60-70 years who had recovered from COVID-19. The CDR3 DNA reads TGTGCCAGTAGTTCGGAGGGGAGGTACACTGAAGCTTTCTTT. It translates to CASSSEGRYTEAFF.